The following is a TCR beta chain sequence with its context. The data stem from a study of blood T cell repertoires in COVID-19. Only in-frame clones appear in the TCRdb table, and some are missing; sequencing was by immunoSEQ multiplex PCR. The sample has under 250,000 clones; about 87% are singletons. This sequence originates from a woman in her twenties or thirties with acute COVID-19. The specimen sequenced was PBMCs or T cells enriched from blood (not recorded which).

The CDR3 DNA follows: TGTGCCAGCAGTGGACAACATAGCAATCAGCCCCAGCATTTT. This codes for CASSGQHSNQPQHF. The rearrangement links TRBV25-1 to TRBJ1-5, with D hard to call. The CDR3 is 14 amino acids. V lost 4 bases and J lost 0, with 7 bases in between. Per germline, CDR1 MGHDK and CDR2 SYGVNS.